This is a list of T cell receptor beta chains from one sample in a study of T-cell memory formation after mild COVID-19. TCRdb independently ran MiXCR on the 5' RACE reads; one entry per CDR3 protein. The sample has 130,000 to 150,000 distinct CDR3 sequences, approximately 21% seen once; the top ten hold 2% to 2.5%. Material: PBMCs or a T cell subset sorted from them (not recorded which). These receptors were obtained from an adult woman who had mild COVID-19 (a few samples of this study predate the infection). Cell type and time point are not known. Each CDR3 is given with its conserved first and last residue. Each record gives: clone size, J gene, D gene, V gene, CDR3 protein, CDR3 DNA. A D gene is named only where the DNA matches it firmly. Part of the rows lack a size; the others show once, few, many or a class for expanded clones.

>few|TRBJ1-2|.|TRBV3-1
CASSQGRGGFYGYTF
TGTGCCAGCAGCCAAGGGAGGGGGGGATTCTATGGCTACACCTTC
>.|TRBJ1-2|TRBD1|TRBV7-3
CASSQGGLGYGYTF
TGTGCCAGCAGCCAGGGGGGGCTCGGCTATGGCTACACCTTC
>.|TRBJ2-7|.|TRBV5-1
CASSDVQGYEQYF
TGCGCCAGCAGCGACGTACAGGGCTACGAGCAGTACTTC
>.|TRBJ2-1|TRBD2|TRBV20-1
CSARDWQSGGNEQFF
TGCAGTGCTAGAGATTGGCAGTCGGGGGGCAATGAGCAGTTCTTC
>few|TRBJ2-7|.|TRBV5-1
CASSLYLAVGYEQYF
TGCGCCAGCAGCTTGTATCTTGCAGTGGGCTACGAGCAGTACTTC
>.|TRBJ1-3|.|TRBV7-7
CASTNGNTIYF
TGTGCCAGCACCAATGGAAACACCATATATTTT
>.|TRBJ1-1|TRBD1|TRBV20-1
CSARDGQVKGPEAFF
TGCAGTGCTAGAGATGGACAGGTCAAAGGGCCCGAAGCTTTCTTT
>few|TRBJ1-5|TRBD1|TRBV3-1
CASSQDGTVNQPQHF
TGTGCCAGCAGCCAAGATGGGACAGTCAATCAGCCCCAGCATTTT
>.|TRBJ2-1|TRBD1|TRBV18
CASSPLDRGNEQFF
TGTGCCAGCTCACCCCTGGACAGGGGCAATGAGCAGTTCTTC
>.|TRBJ1-1|.|TRBV7-6
CASTKGVDTEAFF
TGTGCCAGCACCAAAGGCGTGGACACTGAAGCTTTCTTT
>.|TRBJ1-5|.|TRBV5-1
CASSSRAGPNQPQHF
TGCGCCAGCAGCAGCCGGGCCGGACCCAACCAGCCCCAGCATTTT
>few|TRBJ2-3|.|TRBV5-1
CASSLVITGLARTADTQYF
TGCGCCAGCAGCTTGGTGATAACGGGGTTGGCGCGGACCGCGGATACGCAGTATTTT
>.|TRBJ2-1|.|TRBV15
CATSRVERSYNEQFF
TGTGCCACCAGCAGAGTTGAGCGGTCCTACAATGAGCAGTTCTTC
>few|TRBJ2-7|.|TRBV5-1
CASSLAGAGREQYF
TGCGCCAGCAGCTTGGCCGGGGCAGGGCGCGAGCAGTACTTC
>.|TRBJ2-1|TRBD1|TRBV24-1
CATSDGGSGQGDEQFF
TGTGCCACCAGTGATGGTGGATCGGGACAGGGGGATGAGCAGTTCTTC
>.|TRBJ1-5|.|TRBV6-1
CASSEMEVLSNQPQHF
TGTGCCAGCAGTGAAATGGAGGTCCTTAGCAATCAGCCCCAGCATTTT
>.|TRBJ1-2|.|TRBV6-1
CASSDLLQPYYGYTF
TGTGCCAGCAGTGATCTCCTCCAACCGTACTATGGCTACACCTTC
>.|TRBJ2-1|.|TRBV9
CASSAGAQTRNNEQFF
TGTGCCAGCAGCGCCGGAGCACAGACAAGAAACAATGAGCAGTTCTTC
>few|TRBJ2-7|.|TRBV20-1
CSASMRSSYEQYF
TGCAGTGCTAGTATGCGGTCCTCCTACGAGCAGTACTTC
>few|TRBJ2-6|.|TRBV10-3
CAISESEGAGANVLTF
TGTGCCATCAGTGAGTCGGAGGGTGCTGGGGCCAACGTCCTGACTTTC
>.|TRBJ1-2|.|TRBV12-3/TRBV12-4
CASSLRGAPDGYTF
TGTGCCAGCAGTTTACGAGGGGCCCCTGATGGCTACACCTTC
>few|TRBJ2-6|.|TRBV5-1
CASGNGANVLTF
TGCGCCAGCGGCAATGGGGCCAACGTCCTGACTTTC
>many|TRBJ2-5|.|TRBV5-1
CASSLDQETQYF
TGCGCCAGCAGCTTGGACCAAGAGACCCAGTACTTC
>.|TRBJ2-1|.|TRBV5-1
CASSLVSGRGNYNEQFF
TGCGCCAGCAGCTTGGTATCCGGGAGAGGGAACTACAATGAGCAGTTCTTC
>few|TRBJ1-4|.|TRBV5-1
CASSLRGANAFNEKLFF
TGCGCCAGCAGCTTGCGGGGGGCCAACGCCTTCAATGAAAAACTGTTTTTT
>.|TRBJ2-3|TRBD2|TRBV20-1
CSASVTGGPVAQYF
TGCAGTGCTAGTGTAACGGGAGGGCCGGTAGCGCAGTATTTT
>.|TRBJ2-7|.|TRBV7-9
CASSPRWVDLPIYEQYF
TGTGCCAGCAGCCCCCGGTGGGTGGACCTCCCGATCTACGAGCAGTACTTC
>few|TRBJ2-1|.|TRBV5-1
CASSLKGARKFF
TGCGCCAGCAGCTTGAAGGGTGCCCGGAAATTCTTC
>.|TRBJ2-5|.|TRBV12-3/TRBV12-4
CASSPPWAQETQYF
TGTGCCAGCAGCCCCCCCTGGGCGCAAGAGACCCAGTACTTC
>.|TRBJ2-6|.|TRBV5-6
CASSLGLFSGANVLTF
TGTGCCAGCAGCTTGGGGCTTTTCTCTGGGGCCAACGTCCTGACTTTC
>few|TRBJ2-7|.|TRBV12-3/TRBV12-4
CASSLLGVSYEQYF
TGTGCCAGCAGTCTTCTGGGGGTTTCCTACGAGCAGTACTTC
>few|TRBJ2-2|.|TRBV7-3
CASSLQPNTGELFF
TGTGCCAGCAGCTTACAACCGAACACCGGGGAGCTGTTTTTT
>.|TRBJ2-6|.|TRBV6-5
CASSYGGGIAGANVLTF
TGTGCCAGCAGTTATGGGGGGGGCATCGCTGGGGCCAACGTCCTGACTTTC
>few|TRBJ2-5|.|TRBV6-2/TRBV6-3
CASSFSRGGETQYF
TGTGCCAGCAGTTTTAGCAGGGGAGGAGAGACCCAGTACTTC
>few|TRBJ2-3|TRBD2|TRBV2
CASRTGTNTDTQYF
TGTGCCAGCAGAACCGGGACTAACACAGATACGCAGTATTTT
>many|TRBJ2-1|.|TRBV11-2
CASSLDRDEQFF
TGTGCCAGCAGCTTAGATAGGGATGAGCAGTTCTTC
>few|TRBJ2-5|.|TRBV5-1
CASSFGMGQETQYF
TGCGCCAGCAGCTTCGGGATGGGTCAAGAGACCCAGTACTTC
>few|TRBJ2-5|.|TRBV4-1
CASSQDSGETQYF
TGCGCCAGCAGCCAAGACAGTGGAGAGACCCAGTACTTC
>.|TRBJ1-1|TRBD1|TRBV5-1
CASSPGWQGDTEAFF
TGCGCCAGCAGCCCCGGGTGGCAGGGGGACACTGAAGCTTTCTTT
>few|TRBJ1-1|TRBD1|TRBV20-1
CSASLGQLTWNTEAFF
TGCAGTGCCAGCTTGGGACAGCTAACCTGGAACACTGAAGCTTTCTTT
>.|TRBJ1-2|TRBD1|TRBV12-3/TRBV12-4
CASSLGDSPNYGYTF
TGTGCCAGCAGTTTAGGGGACAGTCCTAACTATGGCTACACCTTC
>few|TRBJ2-7|TRBD2|TRBV27
CASSKGLAGAYEQYF
TGTGCCAGCAGCAAAGGACTAGCGGGAGCCTACGAGCAGTACTTC